Included here is one TCR beta chain sequence, with context. What antigen it recognizes has not been identified. Qualities for individual bases were not recorded, and no much larger clone is one base off. This specimen comes from a study of blood T cell repertoires in COVID-19 (TCRdb year 2020). Concerning the study at large: Collaborator samples came from the United States, Italy and Spain and covered acute and convalescent phases of COVID-19. The dataset comprised deeply sampled blood TCRbeta repertoires from subjects exposed to, actively infected with, or recovered from COVID-19. Samples were obtained from the ongoing ImmuneRACE study (first 160 participants) and from over 1,000 subjects provided by 6 global collaborators. The repertoires were released in a freely available public database meant as a resource for research on the immune response to SARS-CoV-2. A de-identified subject ID, COVID-19 status, age in years and sex were almost always included in the sample metadata. The prospective study material was composed of cDNA or gDNA derived from T cells, B-cell-depleted T cells, or PBMCs. Where HLA class I and class II types were available, the types were taken from metadata supplied by the sample provider, not from assay-based typing. Study-wide conclusions, independent of this receptor: The amount of clinical and demographic metadata varied by source and participant and was provided uncurated.

TCRbeta CDR3 regions were amplified from genomic DNA using the immunoSEQ Assay, a bias-controlled multiplex PCR. For the original study's pipeline: Within the assay, amplification of reference gene primers was used to estimate how many nucleated cells each sample contained. To quantify the absolute abundance of each unique TCRbeta CDR3 rearrangement, sequence reads were collapsed and filtered. For each sample, productive Simpson clonality was calculated by taking the square root of Simpson's diversity index across productive rearrangements. TCRdb obtained this table from immuneACCESS and retained in-frame rearrangements with V and J assigned. These tables miss some clones; where compared with another copy, unresolved V genes account for less than half of the shortfall, and the remainder is unexplained. V, J and clone size are taken as reported in that table, and D and trimming were inferred from the DNA itself. This sample has about 55,000 clones in its table, and around 85% of those were observed once. The ten top clones hold approximately 15% of the sample.

The collaborating institutions used their own protocols to collect whole blood in K2EDTA tubes. For TCRbeta analysis, collaborator samples were shipped as frozen whole blood, as isolated PBMCs, or as DNA extracted from either sample type. According to the germline V gene, CDR1 reads SGHVS and CDR2 reads FQNEAQ. V is pared back by 4 bases and J by 6 bases, with 8 bases lying between the germline termini. Including the terminal cysteine and phenylalanine, the CDR3 comprises 12 residues. Just the 36-base CDR3 DNA is kept, in frame starting at base 1. Input material: peripheral blood. The chain couples TRBV7-8 to TRBJ2-3, with the D gene uncertain. This clonotype originated in a human donor in a cohort sampled during active COVID-19. The CDR3 region has the sequence CASSYVLDTQYF. The sequenced DNA is TGTGCCAGCAGCTATGTCCTGGATACGCAGTATTTT.